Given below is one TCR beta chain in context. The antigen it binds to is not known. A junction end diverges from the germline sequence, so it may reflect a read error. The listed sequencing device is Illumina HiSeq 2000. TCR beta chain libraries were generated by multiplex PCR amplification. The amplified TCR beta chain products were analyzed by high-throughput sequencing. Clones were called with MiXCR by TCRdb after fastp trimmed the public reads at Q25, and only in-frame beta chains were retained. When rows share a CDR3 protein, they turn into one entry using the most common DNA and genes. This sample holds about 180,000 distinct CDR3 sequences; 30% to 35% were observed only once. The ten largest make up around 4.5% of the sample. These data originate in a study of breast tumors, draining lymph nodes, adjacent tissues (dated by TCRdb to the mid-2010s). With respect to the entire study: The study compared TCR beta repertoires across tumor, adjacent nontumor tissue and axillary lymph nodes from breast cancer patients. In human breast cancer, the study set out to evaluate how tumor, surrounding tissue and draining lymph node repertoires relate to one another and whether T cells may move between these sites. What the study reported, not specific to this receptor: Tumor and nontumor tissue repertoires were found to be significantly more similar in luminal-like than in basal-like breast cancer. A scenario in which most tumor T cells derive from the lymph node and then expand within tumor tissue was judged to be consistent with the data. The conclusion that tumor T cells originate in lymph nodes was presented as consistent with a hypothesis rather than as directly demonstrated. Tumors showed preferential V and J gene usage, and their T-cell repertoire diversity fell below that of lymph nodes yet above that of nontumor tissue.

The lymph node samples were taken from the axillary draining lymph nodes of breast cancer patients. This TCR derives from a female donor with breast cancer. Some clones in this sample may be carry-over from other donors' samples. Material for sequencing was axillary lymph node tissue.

The nucleotide sequence is TGTGCTAGTGGTTTCAGCGCGCGAGAGGCCCAGTACTTC. Its translation reads: CASGFSAREAQYF. The chain is made from TRBV12-5 and TRBJ2-5; the D gene cannot be named for sure. The CDR3 covers 13 residues, taking in both the cysteine and the phenylalanine. Only CDR3 DNA remains: 39 bases, in frame from the first base. In the germline V gene, CDR1 corresponds to LGHNT and CDR2 to FRNRAP. Supplemented by the reference TRBV12-5 and TRBJ2-5 proteins around the CDR3, the complete variable domain is DARVTQTPRHKVTEMGQEVTMRCQPILGHNTVFWYRQTMMQGLELLAYFRNRAPLDDSGMPKDRFSAEMPDATLATLKIQPSEPRDSAVYFCASGFSAREAQYFGPGTRLLVL.